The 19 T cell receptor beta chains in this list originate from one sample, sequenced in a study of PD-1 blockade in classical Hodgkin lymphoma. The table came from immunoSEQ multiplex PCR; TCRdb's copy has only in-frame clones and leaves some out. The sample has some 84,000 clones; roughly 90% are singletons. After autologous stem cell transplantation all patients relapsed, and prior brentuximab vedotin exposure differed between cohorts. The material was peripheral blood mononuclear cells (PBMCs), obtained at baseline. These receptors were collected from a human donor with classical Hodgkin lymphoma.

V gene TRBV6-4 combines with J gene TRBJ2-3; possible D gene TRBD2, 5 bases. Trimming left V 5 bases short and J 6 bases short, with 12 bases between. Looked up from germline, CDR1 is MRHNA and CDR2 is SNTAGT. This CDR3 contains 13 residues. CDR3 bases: TGTGCCAGCAGTACAACTAGTTCCGATACGCAGTATTTT. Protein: CASSTTSSDTQYF.

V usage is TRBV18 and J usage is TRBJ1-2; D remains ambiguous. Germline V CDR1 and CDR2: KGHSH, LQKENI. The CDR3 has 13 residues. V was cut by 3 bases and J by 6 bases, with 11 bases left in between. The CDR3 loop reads CASSPIPQNGYTF. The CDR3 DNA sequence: TGTGCCAGCTCACCGATTCCTCAAAATGGCTACACCTTC.

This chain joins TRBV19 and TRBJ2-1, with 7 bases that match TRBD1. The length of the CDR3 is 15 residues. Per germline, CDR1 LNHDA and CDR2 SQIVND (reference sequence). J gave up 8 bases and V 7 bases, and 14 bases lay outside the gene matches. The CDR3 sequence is CASNTGQLIVDEQFF. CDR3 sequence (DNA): TGTGCCAGTAATACGGGACAGCTAATTGTCGATGAGCAGTTCTTC.

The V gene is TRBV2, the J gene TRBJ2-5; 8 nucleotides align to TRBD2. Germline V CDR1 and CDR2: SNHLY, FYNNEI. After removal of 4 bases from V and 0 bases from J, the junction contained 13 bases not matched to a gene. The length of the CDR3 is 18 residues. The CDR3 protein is CASSVGPRSGMYQETQYF. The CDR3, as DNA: TGTGCCAGCAGTGTCGGCCCCCGTAGCGGGATGTACCAAGAGACCCAGTACTTC.

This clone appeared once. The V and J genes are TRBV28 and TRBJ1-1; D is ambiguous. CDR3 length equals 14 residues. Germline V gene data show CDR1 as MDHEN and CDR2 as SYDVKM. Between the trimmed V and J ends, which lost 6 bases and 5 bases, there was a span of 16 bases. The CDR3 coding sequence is TGTGCCAGCAGAAAGAGTCCGGTCTTAACTGAAGCTTTCTTT. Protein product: CASRKSPVLTEAFF.

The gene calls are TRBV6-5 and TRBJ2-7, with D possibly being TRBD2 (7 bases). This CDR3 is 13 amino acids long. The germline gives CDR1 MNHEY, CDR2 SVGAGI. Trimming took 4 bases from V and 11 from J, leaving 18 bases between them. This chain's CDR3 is CASSSGASGWKYF. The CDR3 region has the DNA TGTGCCAGCAGTTCGGGGGCTAGCGGTTGGAAGTACTTC.

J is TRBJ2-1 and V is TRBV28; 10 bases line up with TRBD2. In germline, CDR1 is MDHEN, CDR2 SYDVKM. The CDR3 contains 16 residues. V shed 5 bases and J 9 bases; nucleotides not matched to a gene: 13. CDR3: CASSDLAGVRLGEQFF. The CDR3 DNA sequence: TGTGCCAGCAGTGATCTAGCGGGAGTTCGTTTAGGTGAGCAGTTCTTC.

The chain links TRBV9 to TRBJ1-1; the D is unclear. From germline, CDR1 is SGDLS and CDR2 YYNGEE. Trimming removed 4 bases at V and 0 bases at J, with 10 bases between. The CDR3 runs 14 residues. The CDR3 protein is CASSTRRMNTEAFF. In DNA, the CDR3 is TGTGCCAGCAGCACCAGGAGAATGAACACTGAAGCTTTCTTT.

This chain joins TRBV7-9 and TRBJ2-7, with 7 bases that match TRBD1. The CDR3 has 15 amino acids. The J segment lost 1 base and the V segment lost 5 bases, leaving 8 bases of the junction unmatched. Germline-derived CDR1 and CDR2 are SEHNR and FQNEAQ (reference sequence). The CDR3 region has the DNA TGTGCCAGCAGCCCCGACAGGGAGAAGTCCTACGAGCAGTACTTC. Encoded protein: CASSPDREKSYEQYF.

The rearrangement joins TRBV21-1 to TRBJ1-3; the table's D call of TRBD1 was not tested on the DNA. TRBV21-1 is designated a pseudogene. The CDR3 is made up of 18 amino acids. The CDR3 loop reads CASSKPPQGRASGNTIYF. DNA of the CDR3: TGTGCCAGCAGCAAACCCCCCCAGGGAAGGGCCTCTGGAAACACCATATATTTT.

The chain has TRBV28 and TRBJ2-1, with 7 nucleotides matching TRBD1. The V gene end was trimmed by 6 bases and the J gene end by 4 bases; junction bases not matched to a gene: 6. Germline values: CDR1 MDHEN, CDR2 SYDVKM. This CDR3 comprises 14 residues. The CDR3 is CASRRGQRYNEQFF. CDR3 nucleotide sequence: TGTGCCAGCAGGAGGGGACAGAGATACAATGAGCAGTTCTTC.

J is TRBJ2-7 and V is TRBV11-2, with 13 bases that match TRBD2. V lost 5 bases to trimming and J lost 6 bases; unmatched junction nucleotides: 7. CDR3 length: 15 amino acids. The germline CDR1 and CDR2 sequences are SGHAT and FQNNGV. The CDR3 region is CASSPGTSGTGEQYF. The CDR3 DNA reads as TGTGCCAGCAGCCCTGGGACTAGCGGGACAGGCGAGCAGTACTTC.

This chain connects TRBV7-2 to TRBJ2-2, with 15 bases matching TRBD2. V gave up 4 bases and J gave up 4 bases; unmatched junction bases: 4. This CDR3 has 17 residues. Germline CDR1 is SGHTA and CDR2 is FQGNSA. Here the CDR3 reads CASSSPGLAGGTGELFF. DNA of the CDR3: TGTGCCAGCAGCTCCCCGGGACTAGCGGGGGGCACCGGGGAGCTGTTTTTT.

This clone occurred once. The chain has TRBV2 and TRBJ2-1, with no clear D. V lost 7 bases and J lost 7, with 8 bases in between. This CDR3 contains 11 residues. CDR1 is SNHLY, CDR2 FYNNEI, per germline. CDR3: CASILENEQFF. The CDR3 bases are TGTGCCAGCATCCTTGAGAATGAGCAGTTCTTC.

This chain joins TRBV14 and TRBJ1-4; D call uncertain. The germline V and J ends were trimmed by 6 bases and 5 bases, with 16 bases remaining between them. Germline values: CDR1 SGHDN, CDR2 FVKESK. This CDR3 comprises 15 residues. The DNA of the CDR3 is TGTGCCAGCAGGTCCTCGGGTCCCTTAAATGAAAAACTGTTTTTT. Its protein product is CASRSSGPLNEKLFF.

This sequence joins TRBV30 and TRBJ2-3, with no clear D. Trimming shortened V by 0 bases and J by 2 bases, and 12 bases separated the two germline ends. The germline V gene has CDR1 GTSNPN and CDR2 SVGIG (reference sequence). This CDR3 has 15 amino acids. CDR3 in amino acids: CAWSVDFSPTDTQYF. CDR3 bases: TGTGCCTGGAGTGTCGACTTTTCCCCCACAGATACGCAGTATTTT. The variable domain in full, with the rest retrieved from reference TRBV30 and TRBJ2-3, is SQTIHQWPATLVQPVGSPLSLECTVEGTSNPNLYWYRQAAGRGLQLLFYSVGIGQISSEVPQNLSASRPQDRQFILSSKKLLLSDSGFYLCAWSVDFSPTDTQYFGPGTRLTVL.

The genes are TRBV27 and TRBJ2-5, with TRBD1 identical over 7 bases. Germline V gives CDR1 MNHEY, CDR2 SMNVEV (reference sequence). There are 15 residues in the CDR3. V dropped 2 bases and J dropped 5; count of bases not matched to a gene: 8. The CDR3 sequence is CASSLGAGRGETQYF. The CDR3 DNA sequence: TGTGCCAGCAGTTTAGGGGCGGGCAGGGGGGAGACCCAGTACTTC.

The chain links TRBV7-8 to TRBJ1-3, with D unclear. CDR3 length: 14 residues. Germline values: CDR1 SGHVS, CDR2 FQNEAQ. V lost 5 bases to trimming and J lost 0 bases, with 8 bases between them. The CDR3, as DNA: TGTGCCAGCAGCCGACATAGCTCTGGAAACACCATATATTTT. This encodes CASSRHSSGNTIYF.

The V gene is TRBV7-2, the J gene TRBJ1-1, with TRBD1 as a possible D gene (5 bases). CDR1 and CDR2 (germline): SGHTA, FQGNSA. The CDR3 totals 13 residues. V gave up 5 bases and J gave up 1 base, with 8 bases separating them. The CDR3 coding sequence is TGTGCCAGCAGCCCGGGACGGAACACTGAAGCTTTCTTT. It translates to CASSPGRNTEAFF.